The 9 T cell receptor beta chains presented below share a single source sample, sequenced in a study of T cells in Graves' hyperthyroidism and ophthalmopathy. The CDR3 regions of TCR beta were amplified from RNA transcripts. A first-round RT-PCR of the TCR CDR3 used the HTBI primer set. From the multiplex PCR reads, TCRdb called clonotypes with MiXCR, one entry per CDR3 protein. The data show about 500,000 distinct CDR3 sequences, with 46% seen just once and approximately 44% held by the top ten. Sequenced sample: peripheral blood or thyroid tissue (not recorded which). The origin of the receptors is an adult woman with Graves' disease, either hyperthyroidism or ophthalmopathy (not recorded which).

The rearrangement joins TRBV6-1 to TRBJ1-2; 7 nucleotides match TRBD1. Looked up from germline, CDR1 is MNHNS and CDR2 is SASEGT. The CDR3 is made up of 15 amino acids. The junction had 2 bases not matched to a gene; V was cut back by 1 base and J by 0 bases. The CDR3 reads CASSEGRGSNYGYTF. The CDR3 nucleotides are TGTGCCAGCAGTGAAGGCAGGGGGTCTAACTATGGCTACACCTTC.

In the case of this clonotype: A junction boundary mismatches the germline segment, possibly from a read error. The CDR3 here is CASSLKDGLSGANVLTF. The CDR3 nucleotides are TGTGCCAGCAGCCTGAAGGACGGCCTCTCTGGGGCCAACGTCTTGACTTTC. V and J are TRBV5-4 and TRBJ2-6, with D maybe TRBD1 (5 bases). This CDR3 has 17 amino acids. CDR1 and CDR2 (germline): SGHNT, YYREEE (reference sequence).

This clonotype was observed at least ten times. The V call is TRBV6-2 or TRBV6-3, the J call TRBJ2-5; the match to TRBD2 covers 9 bases. The CDR3 sequence is 14 residues long. With V trimmed by 2 bases and J by 7 bases, 5 bases remained unmatched. Germline CDR1 and CDR2: MNHEY and SVGEGT. The CDR3 sequence: CASSYGTSKPTQYF. In nucleotides, the CDR3 is TGTGCCAGCAGTTACGGGACTAGCAAACCGACCCAGTACTTC.

V is TRBV29-1 and J is TRBJ1-2, with no clear D. There are 13 residues in the CDR3. Germline assignment: CDR1 SQVTM and CDR2 ANQGSEA. The V gene lost 5 bases and the J gene lost 0 bases, with 10 bases spanning the gap. CDR3 loop: CSVLPITNYGYTF. The DNA for the CDR3 is TGCAGCGTTCTGCCAATAACTAACTATGGCTACACCTTC. Together with reference TRBV29-1 and TRBJ1-2, the CDR3 gives the full variable domain: SAVISQKPSRDICQRGTSLTIQCQVDSQVTMMFWYRQQPGQSLTLIATANQGSEATYESGFVIDKFPISRPNLTFSTLTVSNMSPEDSSIYLCSVLPITNYGYTFGSGTRLTVV.

The CDR3 here is CASVSNSGSYEQYF. CDR3 sequence (DNA): TGTGCCAGCGTCTCCAATTCGGGTTCCTACGAGCAGTACTTC. The V call is TRBV11-2, the J call TRBJ2-7; unclear D gene. The CDR3 consists of 14 residues. Trimming removed 8 bases at V and 1 base at J, with 15 bases between. CDR1 is SGHAT, CDR2 FQNNGV, per germline.

The chain carries TRBV5-1 and TRBJ2-6; the D gene could be TRBD1 or TRBD2 (6 bases each). Germline loops: CDR1 SGHRS, CDR2 YFSETQ. This CDR3 contains 14 residues. Trimming removed 7 bases at V and 3 bases at J, with 11 bases between. The CDR3 DNA reads TGCGCCAGCCGACGGGGGCTTGGGGCCAACGTCCTGACTTTC. Residues: CASRRGLGANVLTF. The variable domain in full, completed from reference TRBV5-1 and TRBJ2-6, reads KAGVTQTPRYLIKTRGQQVTLSCSPISGHRSVSWYQQTPGQGLQFLFEYFSETQRNKGNFPGRFSGRQFSNSRSEMNVSTLELGDSALYLCASRRGLGANVLTFGAGSRLTVL.

The table lists this clonotype with a few counts. The CDR3 spells CATRTGDNTEAFF. In DNA, the CDR3 is TGTGCCACTAGGACAGGAGATAACACTGAAGCTTTCTTT. The chain combines TRBV24-1 with TRBJ1-1, with 7 bases that match TRBD1. Germline CDR1 reads KGHDR; CDR2 reads SFDVKD. Trimming took 10 bases from V and 2 from J; bases not matched to a gene: 6. The CDR3 covers 13 residues.

This clonotype was counted only a few times. V usage is TRBV29-1 and J usage is TRBJ2-5; TRBD1 agrees at 8 bases. The J segment lost 3 bases and the V segment lost 0 bases, leaving 3 bases of the junction unmatched. The CDR3 contains 14 residues. CDR1 SQVTM and CDR2 ANQGSEA come from the germline V gene. CDR3 in amino acids: CSVEEAGGEETQYF. CDR3 nucleotide sequence: TGCAGCGTTGAAGAGGCAGGGGGCGAAGAGACCCAGTACTTC.

The V gene is TRBV15, the J gene TRBJ1-1; possibly TRBD1 for D (6 bases). Germline loops: CDR1 LNHNV, CDR2 YYDKDF (reference sequence). The CDR3 loop spans 15 amino acids. Between the trimmed V and J ends, which lost 2 bases and 7 bases, there was a span of 17 bases. This CDR3 is CATSRNPTGQFEAFF. The CDR3 DNA reads TGTGCCACCAGCAGAAACCCTACTGGACAGTTTGAAGCTTTCTTT. Variable domain in full (rest from reference TRBV15 and TRBJ1-1): DAMVIQNPRYQVTQFGKPVTLSCSQTLNHNVMYWYQQKSSQAPKLLFHYYDKDFNNEADTPDNFQSRRPNTSFCFLDIRSPGLGDTAMYLCATSRNPTGQFEAFFGQGTRLTVV.